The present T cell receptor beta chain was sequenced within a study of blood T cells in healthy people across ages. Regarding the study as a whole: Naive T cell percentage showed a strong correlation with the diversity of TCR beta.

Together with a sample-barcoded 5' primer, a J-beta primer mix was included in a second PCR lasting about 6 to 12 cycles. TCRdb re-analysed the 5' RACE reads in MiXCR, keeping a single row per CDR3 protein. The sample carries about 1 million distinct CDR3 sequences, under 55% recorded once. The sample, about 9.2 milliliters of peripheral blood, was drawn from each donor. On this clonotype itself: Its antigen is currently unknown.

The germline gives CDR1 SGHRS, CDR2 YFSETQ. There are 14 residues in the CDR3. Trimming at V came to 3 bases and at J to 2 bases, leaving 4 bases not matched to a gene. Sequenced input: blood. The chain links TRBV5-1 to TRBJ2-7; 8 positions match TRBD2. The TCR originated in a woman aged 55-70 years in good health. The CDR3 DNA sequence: TGCGCCAGCAGCTCGGGGGGGGCAACCTACGAGCAGTACTTC. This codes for CASSSGGATYEQYF.